This T cell receptor (beta chain) was captured by sequencing in a study of shared clonotypes between healthy human individuals. Findings and caveats of the study: The study sampled only blood, and tissue repertoires likely differ. Among the subsets, naive ones generally showed larger estimated richness than memory ones.

Of note for this clone: No antigen is known for it.

Naive CD8 cells comprised CD45RO-negative, CCR7-positively selected cells, excluding terminally differentiated effector memory CD45RA+ cells. In the source study's methods: Because ImmunoSEQ provided only junction sequences with no quality scores, the filtering differed. Assay used: immunoSEQ multiplex PCR; TCRdb lists only in-frame clones, some missing. D and trimming come from the DNA, and the V and J calls and clone size come from that table. This table has 2 million to 2.5 million clones, approximately 94% appearing once. This TCR was sampled from a man in his late teens or twenties in good health. Some clones in this sample may be carry-over from other donors' samples. The sequencing input was naive CD8+ T cells from PBMCs.

The CDR3 is CASSSRGPGGYTF. DNA for the CDR3: TGTGCCAGCAGCTCCAGGGGGCCTGGAGGCTACACCTTC. V is TRBV27 and J is TRBJ1-2; 8 bases match TRBD1. Trimming at V came to 6 bases and at J to 8 bases, leaving 8 bases not matched to a gene. Germline lookup yields CDR1 MNHEY and CDR2 SMNVEV (reference sequence). The CDR3 contains 13 residues.